The 30 T cell receptor beta chains below were found in one sample sequenced in a study of radiation and T cells in renal cell carcinoma. Time point noted: baseline pretreatment blood. As for treatment: 15 Gy SBRT to primary tumor, nephrectomy 4 weeks later. The protocol was immunoSEQ multiplex PCR, while the TCRdb copy is restricted to in-frame clones and leaves out a portion. The sample records 95,000 to 150,000 clones, roughly 80% being singletons. Sequencing used blood, obtained from a patient whose treatment included radiotherapy and nephrectomy. The receptors originated from a woman in her fifties or sixties with renal cell carcinoma.

The CDR3 spells CAWSDGQDNQPQHF. CDR3 bases: TGTGCCTGGAGTGACGGACAGGACAATCAGCCCCAGCATTTT. The gene calls are TRBV30 and TRBJ1-5; 7 nucleotides match TRBD1. Germline lookup yields CDR1 GTSNPN and CDR2 SVGIG (reference sequence). V gave up 1 base and J gave up 3 bases; unmatched junction bases: 3. The CDR3 sequence is 14 residues long.

V is TRBV23-1 and J is TRBJ1-4; perhaps TRBD1 as D (5 bases). TRBV23-1 is an ORF, with its function uncertain. The CDR3 is 19 amino acids. Trimming left V 0 bases short and J 2 bases short, with 19 bases between. The CDR3 bases are TGCGCCAGCAGTCAATCGGCCCCCGGGACTAGTGGTACTAATGAAAAACTGTTTTTT. Amino acid sequence: CASSQSAPGTSGTNEKLFF.

This sequence joins TRBV15 and TRBJ1-1; perhaps TRBD1 as D (5 bases). The V end lost 0 bases, the J end lost 4 bases, and 12 bases lay between the germline ends. From germline, CDR1 is LNHNV and CDR2 YYDKDF (reference sequence). The CDR3 totals 15 residues. In DNA, the CDR3 is TGTGCCACCAGCAGAGATCGGAGGGGAAGCACTGAAGCTTTCTTT. Translating it yields CATSRDRRGSTEAFF.

The gene calls are TRBV7-2 and TRBJ1-3; no clear D gene. Trimming removed 0 bases at V and 4 bases at J, with 10 bases between. The germline gives CDR1 SGHTA, CDR2 FQGNSA. This CDR3 spans 15 amino acids. CDR3 in amino acids: CASSLAWAIGNTIYF. CDR3 coding DNA: TGTGCCAGCAGCTTAGCGTGGGCAATAGGAAACACCATATATTTT.

The chain carries TRBV7-9 and TRBJ1-1, with TRBD1 as a possible D gene (5 bases). The CDR3 is 12 amino acids. Trimming shortened V by 4 bases and J by 10 bases, and 13 bases separated the two germline ends. Germline CDR1 reads SEHNR; CDR2 reads FQNEAQ (reference sequence). CDR3 in amino acids: CASSSGLAGAFF. DNA for the CDR3: TGTGCCAGCAGCTCGGGACTCGCCGGAGCTTTCTTT.

The chain joins TRBV28 to TRBJ1-2, with TRBD1 as a possible D gene (6 bases). The length of the CDR3 is 18 residues. Trimming shortened V by 5 bases and J by 1 base, and 23 bases separated the two germline ends. CDR1 is MDHEN and CDR2 is SYDVKM in the germline V gene. CDR3 sequence: CASSIIGTGLGVNYGYTF. CDR3 sequence (DNA): TGTGCCAGCAGTATTATAGGTACAGGGTTGGGAGTTAACTATGGCTACACCTTC.

The chain couples TRBV4-3 to TRBJ1-2; TRBD1 matches 8 bases. Germline V lookup: CDR1 LGHNA, CDR2 YSLEER. Germline trimming cut 0 bases from V and 3 bases from J; bases unmatched to any gene: 6. This CDR3 has 16 residues. CDR3 nucleotides: TGCGCCAGCAGCCAAGATTGGCAGGGGGCAGACTATGGCTACACCTTC. Translating it yields CASSQDWQGADYGYTF.

J is TRBJ2-1 and V is TRBV11-3; D might be TRBD1 or TRBD2, each matching 6 bases. The CDR3 has 14 residues. Trimming took off 1 base at V and 7 bases at J, with 11 bases between the two ends. CDR1 is SGHNT, CDR2 YENEEA, per germline. CDR3 residues: CASSLGGARNEQFF. DNA for the CDR3: TGTGCCAGCAGCTTAGGGGGGGCGCGGAATGAGCAGTTCTTC.

Judged by abundance, this clone is medium-sized (0.01 to 0.1%). The chain employs TRBV2 and TRBJ1-5; D is possibly TRBD1 (6 bases). The CDR3 length is 12 residues. Germline V gene lookup returns CDR1 SNHLY and CDR2 FYNNEI. V was shortened by 6 bases and J by 4 bases, with 7 bases between the two germline ends. The CDR3: CASRDRNQPQHF. CDR3 coding DNA: TGTGCCAGCAGAGACAGGAATCAGCCCCAGCATTTT.

This sequence joins TRBV7-2 and TRBJ1-2; 10 nucleotides line up with TRBD1. Germline CDR1 and CDR2: SGHTA and FQGNSA. The CDR3 extends over 14 amino acids. With V trimmed by 1 base and J by 14 bases, 10 bases remained unmatched. The CDR3 loop is CASSLVRDRGSGTF. CDR3 sequence (DNA): TGTGCCAGCAGCTTAGTTAGGGACAGGGGTTCAGGGACCTTC.

CDR3 sequence reads: CASTRLAGDADTQYF. CDR3 nucleotide sequence: TGTGCCAGCACCAGACTAGCGGGGGATGCAGATACGCAGTATTTT. V usage is TRBV27 and J usage is TRBJ2-3; 12 positions match TRBD2. The V segment lost 7 bases and the J segment 4 bases; nucleotides outside the gene matches: 6. This CDR3 contains 15 residues. Germline CDR1 MNHEY, CDR2 SMNVEV (reference sequence).

This clone was detected a few times. V usage is TRBV19 and J usage is TRBJ2-1; D not certain. This CDR3 contains 13 residues. The germline gives CDR1 LNHDA, CDR2 SQIVND (reference sequence). V lost 3 bases, J lost 4 bases, and 7 bases lay in between. CDR3 sequence (DNA): TGTGCCAGTAGTATTAACGAGTACAATGAGCAGTTCTTC. It translates to CASSINEYNEQFF.

This sequence joins TRBV15 and TRBJ1-3, with a weak D call TRBD1 (5 bases). The germline V gene encodes CDR1 LNHNV and CDR2 YYDKDF (reference sequence). V was trimmed by 1 base and J by 3 bases, leaving 16 bases between them. The CDR3 loop spans 17 amino acids. CDR3 region: CATSRGPTGGRGNTIYF. Written as DNA, the CDR3 is TGTGCCACCAGCAGAGGTCCCACAGGAGGACGTGGAAACACCATATATTTT.

The chain employs TRBV7-3 and TRBJ2-6, with 8 bases matching TRBD1. Germline V lookup: CDR1 SGHTA, CDR2 FQGTGA. The CDR3 contains 19 residues. V shed 5 bases, J shed 1 base, and the junction held 13 bases outside the gene matches. The CDR3 loop is CASSPTPGQVLSGANVLTF. In DNA, the CDR3 is TGTGCCAGCAGCCCAACCCCGGGACAGGTCCTTTCTGGGGCCAACGTCCTGACTTTC.

V is TRBV7-2 and J is TRBJ1-2; D unresolved. Germline V lookup: CDR1 SGHTA, CDR2 FQGNSA. V was shortened by 1 base and J by 2 bases, with 8 bases between the two germline ends. This CDR3 has 14 amino acids. The CDR3 sequence is CASSLDLGNYGYTF. DNA for the CDR3: TGTGCCAGCAGCTTAGACTTGGGGAACTATGGCTACACCTTC.

This clone appeared a few times. The J gene is TRBJ1-4, the V gene TRBV11-2; TRBD1 might be the D (6 bases). Germline CDR1 reads SGHAT; CDR2 reads FQNNGV. V lost 6 bases, J lost 7 bases, and 18 bases lay in between. CDR3 length: 15 amino acids. CDR3 nucleotide sequence: TGTGCCAGCAGTCTCGGGGTAGGGGGTGGTGAAAAACTGTTTTTT. This encodes CASSLGVGGGEKLFF. The variable domain in full, with the rest retrieved from reference TRBV11-2 and TRBJ1-4, is EAGVAQSPRYKIIEKRQSVAFWCNPISGHATLYWYQQILGQGPKLLIQFQNNGVVDDSQLPKDRFSAERLKGVDSTLKIQPAKLEDSAVYLCASSLGVGGGEKLFFGSGTQLSVL.

This clone has a handful of counts. The chain employs TRBV28 and TRBJ2-4; D call uncertain. The germline V gene has CDR1 MDHEN and CDR2 SYDVKM. The CDR3 totals 14 residues. Trimming took off 4 bases at V and 0 bases at J, with 7 bases between the two ends. The CDR3 region is CASSSSIAKNIQYF. The CDR3 DNA follows: TGTGCCAGCAGTTCCAGTATAGCCAAAAACATTCAGTACTTC.

The genes are TRBV7-2 and TRBJ2-7; D possibly corresponds to TRBD2 (6 bases). The CDR3 runs 13 residues. Trimming cost V 0 bases and J 3 bases, with 6 bases left between them. Germline values: CDR1 SGHTA, CDR2 FQGNSA. The CDR3 loop is CASSLAGGYEQYF. CDR3 coding DNA: TGTGCCAGCAGCTTAGCGGGGGGCTACGAGCAGTACTTC.

This chain connects TRBV7-2 to TRBJ2-5, with 10 bases fitting TRBD2. V dropped 2 bases and J dropped 5; count of bases not matched to a gene: 5. CDR1 and CDR2 (germline): SGHTA, FQGNSA. The CDR3 covers 15 residues. The DNA for the CDR3 is TGTGCCAGCAGCTTAATAGCGGGAGGAGGGGAGACCCAGTACTTC. This encodes CASSLIAGGGETQYF.

The V call is TRBV18, the J call TRBJ2-7; 9 bases align to TRBD2. The CDR3 has 14 amino acids. Germline V gene data show CDR1 as KGHSH and CDR2 as LQKENI. V trimming: 4 bases; J trimming: 5 bases; junction bases outside the gene matches: 6. In DNA form, the CDR3 reads TGTGCCAGCTCACTCGGGTTAGCGGGAGACGAGCAGTACTTC. Translating gives CASSLGLAGDEQYF.

The chain uses TRBV7-9 and TRBJ2-7, with D possibly called TRBD1 or TRBD2 (5 bases each). Trimming removed 5 bases from V and 4 bases from J, with 18 bases in between. The germline V gene encodes CDR1 SEHNR and CDR2 FQNEAQ (reference sequence). The CDR3 has 15 residues. Here the CDR3 reads CASSGTGQKWYEQYF. The DNA of the CDR3 is TGTGCCAGCAGCGGGACCGGGCAGAAGTGGTACGAGCAGTACTTC.

The rearrangement uses TRBV5-8 and TRBJ2-7, with D hard to call. This CDR3 has 11 amino acids. Trimming pared 4 bases from V and 3 bases from J, leaving 5 bases between. Germline V gene sequence: CDR1 SGHTS, CDR2 YDEGEE. The CDR3 region has the DNA TGTGCCAGCAGCCTCCACTACGAGCAGTACTTC. This codes for CASSLHYEQYF.

The J gene is TRBJ2-2, the V gene TRBV5-1; D is uncertain. Trimming took 0 bases from V and 8 from J, leaving 11 bases between them. Germline values: CDR1 SGHRS, CDR2 YFSETQ. This CDR3 contains 14 residues. CDR3 DNA sequence: TGCGCCAGCAGCTTGGGTATGGGGAAAGGGGAGCTGTTTTTT. Protein sequence: CASSLGMGKGELFF.

The table lists this clone with a count of one. The genes are TRBV28 and TRBJ1-2, with TRBD1 matching 10 bases. The CDR3 loop spans 14 amino acids. Trimming cost V 7 bases and J 8 bases; bases outside gene matches: 10. CDR1 MDHEN and CDR2 SYDVKM come from the germline V gene. The CDR3 spells CASTTEGQGKGYTF. The CDR3 bases are TGTGCCAGCACCACAGAGGGACAGGGGAAGGGCTACACCTTC.

The CDR3 region is CASSYSVTDTEAFF. As DNA, the CDR3 is TGTGCCAGCAGTTACTCGGTCACGGACACTGAAGCTTTCTTT. The rearrangement links TRBV6-5 to TRBJ1-1; D unresolved. Trimming took 0 bases from V and 3 from J, leaving 8 bases between them. This CDR3 is built from 14 residues. The germline V gene has CDR1 MNHEY and CDR2 SVGAGI.

CDR3 DNA sequence: TGTGCCTGGAGTGTCGGAGGGGGGGCAACCACTGAAGCTTTCTTT. This translates into CAWSVGGGATTEAFF. The chain recombines TRBV30 with TRBJ1-1, with D perhaps TRBD1 (6 bases). With 0 bases removed from V and 4 bases from J, the gap between germline ends came to 15 bases. This CDR3 comprises 15 residues. In germline, CDR1 is GTSNPN, CDR2 SVGIG (reference sequence).

The V call is TRBV19, the J call TRBJ2-1, with D perhaps TRBD1 (8 bases). Trimming removed 7 bases from V and 4 bases from J, with 17 bases in between. From germline, CDR1 is LNHDA and CDR2 SQIVND (reference sequence). The CDR3 extends over 15 amino acids. CDR3 coding DNA: TGTGCCAGTACCTCAACAGGGGGGGGATACAATGAGCAGTTCTTC. Protein product: CASTSTGGGYNEQFF.

The chain is built from TRBV7-8 and TRBJ2-5; TRBD1 matches at 8 bases. Trimming took 1 base from V and 4 from J; bases not matched to a gene: 5. The V gene's germline CDR1 is SGHVS and CDR2 FQNEAQ. The CDR3 contains 15 residues. CDR3 coding DNA: TGTGCCAGCAGCTTAGGGGTACAGGGGGGAGAGACCCAGTACTTC. Translation: CASSLGVQGGETQYF.

The chain carries TRBV9 and TRBJ2-5, with TRBD1 matching over 10 bases. Germline loops: CDR1 SGDLS, CDR2 YYNGEE. The V segment lost 0 bases and the J segment 5 bases; nucleotides outside the gene matches: 7. The CDR3 has 16 residues. In DNA, the CDR3 is TGTGCCAGCAGCGTAGCGACAGGGGGCTTCGGGGAGACCCAGTACTTC. This translates into CASSVATGGFGETQYF.

V usage is TRBV5-1 and J usage is TRBJ1-3; 9 bases agree with TRBD1. Germline CDR1 and CDR2: SGHRS and YFSETQ. The CDR3 loop spans 15 amino acids. The junction had 5 bases not matched to a gene; V was cut back by 0 bases and J by 7 bases. This CDR3 is CASSLGPGQGNTIYF. The CDR3 coding sequence is TGCGCCAGCAGCTTGGGACCGGGACAGGGCAACACCATATATTTT.